These 5 T cell receptor beta chains were all obtained from the same sample, sequenced in a study of T-cell memory formation after mild COVID-19. TCRdb reprocessed the 5' RACE reads via MiXCR and lists one record per CDR3 protein. Of some 410,000 distinct CDR3 sequences listed, around a quarter are singletons. Source material: PBMCs or a T cell subset sorted from them (not recorded which). The receptor source for this set is an adult woman who had mild COVID-19 (a few samples of this study predate the infection). Cell type and time point are not known.

V gene TRBV11-2 combines with J gene TRBJ1-4; perhaps TRBD1 as D (6 bases). This CDR3 spans 15 amino acids. Germline V gene data show CDR1 as SGHAT and CDR2 as FQNNGV. Trimming left V 5 bases short and J 5 bases short, with 15 bases between. The CDR3 DNA reads TGTGCCAGCAGCCCAACAGGGATGTTGAATGAAAAACTGTTTTTT. The encoded protein is CASSPTGMLNEKLFF.

There are a few counts of this clonotype. The chain joins TRBV7-8 to TRBJ1-1; a weak D match, TRBD1 (5 bases). V was clipped by 0 bases and J by 5 bases, with 13 bases between them. Germline V gene sequence: CDR1 SGHVS, CDR2 FQNEAQ. CDR3 length: 15 residues. CDR3 nucleotide sequence: TGTGCCAGCAGCTTAGCGCTGGGGGAGTCGACTGAAGCTTTCTTT. Residues: CASSLALGESTEAFF.

This clonotype has a count of ten or more. The CDR3 reads CASSQDRQGGEKLFF. In nucleotides, the CDR3 is TGTGCCAGCAGCCAAGATAGGCAGGGCGGTGAAAAACTGTTTTTT. The chain combines TRBV4-2 with TRBJ1-4; tentative D call: TRBD1 (5 bases). The CDR3 has 15 amino acids. Looked up from germline, CDR1 is LGHNA and CDR2 is YNFKEQ. Trimming stripped 0 bases from V and 7 bases from J, with 12 bases between.

This clonotype was seen more than once but under ten times. The chain has TRBV7-9 and TRBJ2-7; TRBD1 matches at 9 bases. The length of the CDR3 is 16 residues. The J segment lost 6 bases and the V segment lost 5 bases, leaving 14 bases of the junction unmatched. Germline values: CDR1 SEHNR, CDR2 FQNEAQ (reference sequence). CDR3 residues: CASSATTGTGPREQYF. CDR3 nucleotide sequence: TGTGCCAGCAGCGCTACTACCGGGACAGGGCCTCGCGAGCAGTACTTC.

V usage is TRBV12-3 or TRBV12-4 and J usage is TRBJ1-1; D perhaps matches TRBD1 (6 bases). V dropped 5 bases and J dropped 11 bases, with 15 bases sitting between them. This CDR3 has 12 residues. The chain's CDR3 is CASSEGGSLAFF. The CDR3 nucleotides read TGTGCCAGCAGTGAGGGGGGTTCTTTGGCTTTCTTT.